This TCR beta chain stems from a study of CD8 T cells in Susac syndrome. Roughly 0.5 to 1 ug RNA was reverse transcribed with random hexamers. An immunoSEQ multiplex PCR amplified TCR beta CDR3 over 54 Vbeta and 13 Jbeta. TCRdb reprocessed the immunoSEQ multiplex PCR reads with MiXCR, giving one entry per CDR3 protein. Here the sample spans roughly 140,000 distinct CDR3 sequences, approximately 94% being singletons. This CDR3 has 12 amino acids. Germline V gene data show CDR1 as SGHVS and CDR2 as FNYEAQ. Trimming shortened V by 6 bases and J by 5 bases, and 8 bases separated the two germline ends. This chain links TRBV7-6 with TRBJ1-5; D is perhaps TRBD1 (5 bases). Source material: CD4+ T cells from PBMCs. The clonotype originates from a human donor with Susac syndrome. The CDR3 reads CASRQGDQPQHF. The CDR3 DNA follows: TGTGCCAGCAGACAAGGGGATCAGCCCCAGCATTTT.